Described below is a single T cell receptor (beta chain) sequence and its context. Some clones are missing from TCRdb's copy, which holds only in-frame ones; the method was immunoSEQ multiplex PCR. Among roughly 1,100,000 clones listed, around 76% were seen once. This sample was taken from a study of shared clonotypes between healthy human individuals. Germline V gene sequence: CDR1 SGHRS, CDR2 YFSETQ. The CDR3 sequence is 19 residues long. V dropped 0 bases and J dropped 5; count of bases not matched to a gene: 11. Sequencing was performed on memory CD4+ T cells sorted from blood. Stated subset: CD45RA-negative fraction. The genes are TRBV5-1 and TRBJ2-5; 15 bases fit TRBD2. This sequence originates from a man younger than 30 in good health. The CDR3 loop reads CASSLARTSGGAISETQYF. The CDR3 DNA reads as TGCGCCAGCAGCTTGGCTCGGACTAGCGGGGGGGCCATCTCGGAGACCCAGTACTTC.